This T cell receptor beta chain was found in a study of cytomegalovirus exposure and HLA in healthy donors. Study background: A preliminary data release comprised 80 million to 95 million unique TCRs obtained from HLA-typed donors. Findings and limits, study-wide: There were some public TCRs occurring in many donors, but most TCR sequences were rare.

As regards this clone: Its target is not known.

The PCR made use of 60 Vbeta and 13 Jbeta primers. The assay was immunoSEQ multiplex PCR, and TCRdb's table has in-frame clones only and misses some. The sample shows 85,000 to 130,000 clones, over 60% of them seen only once. The CDR3 covers 12 residues. Germline V gene data show CDR1 as PRHDT and CDR2 as FYEKMQ (reference sequence). Trimming left V 5 bases short and J 0 bases short, with 3 bases between. This chain joins TRBV13 and TRBJ2-3; D is undetermined. Sequencing input: PBMCs. The TCR originated in a young woman in good health and CMV-seropositive. The DNA for the CDR3 is TGTGCCAGCAGCCAAAGCACAGATACGCAGTATTTT. It yields the protein CASSQSTDTQYF. Full variable domain (remainder filled in from reference TRBV13 and TRBJ2-3): AAGVIQSPRHLIKEKRETATLKCYPIPRHDTVYWYQQGPGQDPQFLISFYEKMQSDKGSIPDRFSAQQFSDYHSELNMSSLELGDSALYFCASSQSTDTQYFGPGTRLTVL.